The T cell receptor (beta chain) under discussion was sequenced for a study of blood T cell repertoires in COVID-19. Study-level background: Acute and convalescent COVID-19 specimens originated in the United States, Italy and Spain. T cells, B-cell-depleted T cells, or PBMCs supplied cDNA or gDNA.

This clone came up once. The V gene lost 6 bases and the J gene lost 5 bases, with 13 bases spanning the gap. Germline CDR1 and CDR2: MDHEN and SYDVKM. The CDR3 runs to 13 residues. Authors' analysis steps: The authors estimated nucleated cell counts from reference gene primer amplification. Data came from immunoSEQ multiplex PCR; TCRdb stores just in-frame clones and leaves some out. V and J calls plus clone size are reproduced from that table; the DNA served to infer D and trimming. The data show roughly 180,000 clones, around 85% seen once. The chain uses TRBV28 and TRBJ1-1; D gene uncertain. The sample consisted of peripheral blood. The sequence derives from a woman aged 60-75 years with acute or convalescent COVID-19. The CDR3 protein is CASSATRWTEAFF. The CDR3 nucleotides are TGTGCCAGCAGCGCCACGAGGTGGACTGAAGCTTTCTTT.